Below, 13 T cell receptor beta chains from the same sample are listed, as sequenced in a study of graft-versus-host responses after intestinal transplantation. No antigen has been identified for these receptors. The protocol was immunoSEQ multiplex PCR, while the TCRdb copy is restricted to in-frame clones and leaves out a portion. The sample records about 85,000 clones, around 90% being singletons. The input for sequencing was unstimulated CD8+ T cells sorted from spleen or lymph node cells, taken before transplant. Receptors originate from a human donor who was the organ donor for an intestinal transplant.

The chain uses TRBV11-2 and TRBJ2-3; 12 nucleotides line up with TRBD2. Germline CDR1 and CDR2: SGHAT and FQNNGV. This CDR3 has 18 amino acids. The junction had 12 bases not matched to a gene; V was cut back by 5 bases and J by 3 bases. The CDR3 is CASSPRSTSGSPTDTQYF. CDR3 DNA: TGTGCCAGCAGCCCCAGGTCGACTAGCGGGAGCCCGACAGATACGCAGTATTTT.

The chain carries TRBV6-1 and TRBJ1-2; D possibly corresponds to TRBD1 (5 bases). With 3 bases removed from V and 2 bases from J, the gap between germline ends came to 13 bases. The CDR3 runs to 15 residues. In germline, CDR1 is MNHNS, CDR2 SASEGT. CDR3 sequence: CASSDRVGLNYGYTF. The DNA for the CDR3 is TGTGCCAGCAGTGACAGGGTGGGGTTAAACTATGGCTACACCTTC.

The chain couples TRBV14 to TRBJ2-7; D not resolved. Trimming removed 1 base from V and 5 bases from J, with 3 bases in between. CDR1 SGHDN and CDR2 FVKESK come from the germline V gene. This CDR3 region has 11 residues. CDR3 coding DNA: TGTGCCAGCAGCCAAGGGAACGAGCAGTACTTC. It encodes CASSQGNEQYF.

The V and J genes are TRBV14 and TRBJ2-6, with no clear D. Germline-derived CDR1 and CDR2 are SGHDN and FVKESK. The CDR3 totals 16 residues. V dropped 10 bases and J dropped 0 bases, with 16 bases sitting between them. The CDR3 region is CATVVALRSGANVLTF. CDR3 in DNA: TGTGCCACGGTGGTAGCCCTCCGCTCTGGGGCCAACGTCCTGACTTTC.

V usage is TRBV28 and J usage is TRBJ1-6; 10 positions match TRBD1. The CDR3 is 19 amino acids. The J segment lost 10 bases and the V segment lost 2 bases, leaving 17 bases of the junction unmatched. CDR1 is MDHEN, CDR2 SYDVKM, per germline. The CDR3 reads CASSLRILDRGTGLSPLHF. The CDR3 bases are TGTGCCAGCAGTTTAAGGATTTTGGACAGGGGGACGGGATTGTCACCCCTCCACTTT.

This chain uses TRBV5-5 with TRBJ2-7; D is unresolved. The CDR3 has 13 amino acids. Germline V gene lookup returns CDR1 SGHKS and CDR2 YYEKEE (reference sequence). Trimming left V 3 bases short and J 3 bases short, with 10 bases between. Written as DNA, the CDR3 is TGTGCCAGCAGCTATTTGAACCTCTACGAGCAGTACTTC. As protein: CASSYLNLYEQYF.

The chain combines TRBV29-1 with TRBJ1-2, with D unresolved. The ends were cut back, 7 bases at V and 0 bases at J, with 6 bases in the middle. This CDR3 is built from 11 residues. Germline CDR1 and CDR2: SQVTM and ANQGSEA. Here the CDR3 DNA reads TGCAGCGGCCATTCTAACTATGGCTACACCTTC. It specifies CSGHSNYGYTF.

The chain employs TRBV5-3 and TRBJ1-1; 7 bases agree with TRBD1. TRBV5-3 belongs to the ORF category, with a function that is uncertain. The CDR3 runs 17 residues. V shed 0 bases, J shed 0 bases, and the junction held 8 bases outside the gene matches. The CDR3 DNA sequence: TGTGCCAGAAGCTTGGTATCCCAAGGGGGCATGAACACTGAAGCTTTCTTT. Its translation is CARSLVSQGGMNTEAFF.

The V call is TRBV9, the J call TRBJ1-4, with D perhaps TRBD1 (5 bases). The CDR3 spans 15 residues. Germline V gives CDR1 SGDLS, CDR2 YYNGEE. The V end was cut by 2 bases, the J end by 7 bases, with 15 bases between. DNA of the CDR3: TGTGCCAGCAGCGTTGCAGGGTATGATGGTGAAAAACTGTTTTTT. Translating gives CASSVAGYDGEKLFF.

The chain's CDR3 is CASSQSNRDLYYGYTF. CDR3 bases: TGTGCCAGCAGCCAGTCGAACAGGGACCTCTACTATGGCTACACCTTC. The chain recombines TRBV5-4 with TRBJ1-2; D is perhaps TRBD1 (6 bases). Germline CDR1 and CDR2: SGHNT and YYREEE (reference sequence). The CDR3 totals 16 residues. V dropped 4 bases and J dropped 3 bases, with 19 bases sitting between them.

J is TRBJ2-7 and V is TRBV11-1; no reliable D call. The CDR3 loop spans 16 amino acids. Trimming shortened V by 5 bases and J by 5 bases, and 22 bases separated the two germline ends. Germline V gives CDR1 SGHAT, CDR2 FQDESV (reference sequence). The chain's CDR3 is CASSQNPSSRPHEQYF. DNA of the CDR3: TGTGCCAGCAGCCAAAACCCTTCCTCCCGCCCCCACGAGCAGTACTTC.

For the CDR3, the DNA is TGTGCCAGCGGGCTGAAGGACACTGAAGCTTTCTTT. The encoded protein is CASGLKDTEAFF. The V gene is TRBV6-1, the J gene TRBJ1-1; D is unclear. CDR3 size: 12 residues. The ends were cut back, 8 bases at V and 3 bases at J, with 10 bases in the middle. The V gene's germline CDR1 is MNHNS and CDR2 SASEGT.

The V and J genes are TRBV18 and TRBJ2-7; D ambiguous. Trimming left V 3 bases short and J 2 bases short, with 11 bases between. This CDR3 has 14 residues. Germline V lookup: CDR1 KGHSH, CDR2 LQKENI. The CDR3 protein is CASSPMTSTYEQYF. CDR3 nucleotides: TGTGCCAGCTCACCTATGACATCTACCTACGAGCAGTACTTC.